The 17 T cell receptor beta chains below were found in one sample sequenced in a study of T cell repertoires in cytomegalovirus infection. TCRdb used MiXCR to reprocess the reads, holding one entry per CDR3 protein. The sample lists roughly 45,000 distinct CDR3 sequences; 20% were seen once. The antigens these receptors bind are not known. Sequencing used PBMCs, sequenced either directly or after in vitro stimulation (not recorded which). These receptors all come from a human donor in good health (CMV status not recorded). Some clones in this sample may be carry-over from other donors' samples.

This clonotype was observed a few times. The V call is TRBV11-1, the J call TRBJ2-5; possibly TRBD1 or TRBD2 for D (5 bases each). The CDR3 contains 13 residues. Between the trimmed V and J ends, which lost 5 bases and 6 bases, there was a span of 13 bases. Looked up from germline, CDR1 is SGHAT and CDR2 is FQDESV (reference sequence). The DNA of the CDR3 is TGTGCCAGCAGCCTTGGGGGTCTAAAGACCCAGTACTTC. Amino acid sequence: CASSLGGLKTQYF.

The rearrangement links TRBV28 to TRBJ1-1, with a weak D call TRBD1 (6 bases). From germline, CDR1 is MDHEN and CDR2 SYDVKM. Trimming cost V 7 bases and J 5 bases, with 14 bases left between them. CDR3 length: 13 residues. CDR3 in DNA: TGTGCCAGCACCACAAGAAGGGGGACTGAAGCTTTCTTT. Protein: CASTTRRGTEAFF.

In this sample, this clonotype turned up many times. V gene TRBV12-3 or TRBV12-4 combines with J gene TRBJ1-1, with D possibly being TRBD1 (6 bases). This CDR3 spans 13 amino acids. V lost 5 bases and J 8 bases, leaving 15 bases between the germline ends. CDR3 protein: CASSRDIPREAFF. For the CDR3, the DNA is TGTGCCAGCAGTCGGGACATTCCAAGAGAAGCTTTCTTT.

CDR3: CASSMALSDTQYF. As DNA, the CDR3 is TGTGCCAGTAGTATGGCTCTGAGTGATACGCAGTATTTT. The rearrangement links TRBV19 to TRBJ2-3; D gene uncertain. Germline CDR1 reads LNHDA; CDR2 reads SQIVND (reference sequence). The CDR3 runs 13 residues. The V end lost 3 bases, the J end lost 6 bases, and 10 bases lay between the germline ends.

This clonotype showed up just a few times. CDR3 in DNA: TGTGCCAGCAGCTTAGCCCTCGGGTCCGGATTGAAGTACACAGATACGCAGTATTTT. Protein product: CASSLALGSGLKYTDTQYF. The chain joins TRBV7-9 to TRBJ2-3; D gene uncertain. The germline CDR1 and CDR2 sequences are SEHNR and FQNEAQ (reference sequence). The CDR3 runs 19 residues. V dropped 0 bases and J dropped 2 bases, with 21 bases sitting between them.

This chain uses TRBV7-2 with TRBJ2-4; D is unresolved. Trimming took 1 base from V and 0 from J, leaving 10 bases between them. CDR3 length: 16 amino acids. CDR1 is SGHTA and CDR2 is FQGNSA in the germline V gene. The CDR3 sequence is CASSLGSQLAKNIQYF. CDR3 coding DNA: TGTGCCAGCAGCTTAGGCAGTCAACTAGCCAAAAACATTCAGTACTTC.

The rearrangement joins TRBV7-2 to TRBJ1-1; no definite D call. Trimming removed 5 bases from V and 7 bases from J, with 11 bases in between. The germline V gene encodes CDR1 SGHTA and CDR2 FQGNSA. The length of the CDR3 is 12 residues. The CDR3 loop is CASSPQVGEAFF. The CDR3 DNA is TGTGCCAGCAGCCCCCAGGTGGGTGAAGCTTTCTTT.

This clonotype was counted between two and nine times. This chain links TRBV5-1 with TRBJ2-3, with D maybe TRBD2 (6 bases). The V and J ends lost 5 bases and 5 bases respectively, with 12 bases between them. This CDR3 contains 13 residues. Germline V gene data show CDR1 as SGHRS and CDR2 as YFSETQ. CDR3 sequence (DNA): TGCGCCAGCAGTGGGGGGATCGGAGATACGCAGTATTTT. It yields the protein CASSGGIGDTQYF.

This clonotype occurred once. A much larger clone lies a single base off, so this may be a read error. The V gene is TRBV7-2, the J gene TRBJ2-7; D may match TRBD1 or TRBD2 (5 bases each). CDR1 SGHTA and CDR2 FQGNSA come from the germline V gene. V lost 5 bases to trimming and J lost 6 bases, with 11 bases between them. This CDR3 has 12 amino acids. The CDR3 reads CASSPGTCEQYF. The CDR3 nucleotides read TGTGCCAGCAGCCCCGGGACCTGCGAGCAGTACTTC.

This chain links TRBV19 with TRBJ2-7; no definite D call. The length of the CDR3 is 14 residues. CDR1 LNHDA and CDR2 SQIVND come from the germline V gene (reference sequence). V was cut by 3 bases and J by 2 bases, with 11 bases left in between. CDR3 sequence: CASSIGGSTYEQYF. Written as DNA, the CDR3 is TGTGCCAGTAGTATCGGCGGAAGCACCTACGAGCAGTACTTC.

The genes are TRBV2 and TRBJ2-1; D remains unclear. Germline loops: CDR1 SNHLY, CDR2 FYNNEI. The CDR3 is made up of 11 amino acids. Trimming cost V 8 bases and J 4 bases, with 6 bases left between them. The CDR3 protein is CASDRYNEQFF. CDR3 DNA: TGTGCCAGCGATCGGTACAATGAGCAGTTCTTC.

This clonotype was picked up many times. V gene TRBV12-5 combines with J gene TRBJ2-7, with D possibly TRBD2 on 5 matching bases. This CDR3 contains 12 residues. Germline assignment: CDR1 LGHNT and CDR2 FRNRAP. The germline V and J ends were trimmed by 3 bases and 9 bases, with 12 bases remaining between them. CDR3 region: CASGLAVAWQYF. CDR3 DNA sequence: TGTGCTAGTGGTTTAGCGGTTGCGTGGCAGTACTTC.

This clonotype is medium-sized within its sample. The chain uses TRBV5-7 and TRBJ2-1; possible D gene TRBD2, 6 bases. TRBV5-7 is identified as an open reading frame with a role that is uncertain. The CDR3 covers 20 residues. Trimming stripped 4 bases from V and 7 bases from J, with 33 bases between. Here the CDR3 DNA reads TGTGCCAGCAGCACCCCTTTAGGACTACGGCCTGTTCCCGACCGGAATGAGCAGTTCTTC. Translation gives CASSTPLGLRPVPDRNEQFF.

The sample holds many counts of this clonotype. V usage is TRBV5-1 and J usage is TRBJ2-6; a possible D gene is TRBD2 (6 bases). The CDR3 runs 15 residues. Germline V gene sequence: CDR1 SGHRS, CDR2 YFSETQ. The germline V and J ends were trimmed by 4 bases and 2 bases, with 10 bases remaining between them. In DNA, the CDR3 is TGCGCCAGCAGCCTACGGAGGGCTGGGGCCAACGTCCTGACTTTC. This encodes CASSLRRAGANVLTF.

This clonotype was seen a handful of times. The V call is TRBV4-1, the J call TRBJ2-7; either TRBD1 or TRBD2 may fit D (7 bases each). Germline CDR1 reads MGHRA; CDR2 reads YSYEKL. The CDR3 consists of 14 residues. The ends were cut back, 2 bases at V and 3 bases at J, with 11 bases in the middle. The CDR3 DNA is TGCGCCAGCAGCCAACAGGGGGGGAGCTACGAGCAGTACTTC. It encodes CASSQQGGSYEQYF.

This clonotype was counted between two and nine times. The rearrangement uses TRBV20-1 and TRBJ1-1, with a weak D call TRBD1 (6 bases). CDR3 length: 14 residues. Germline values: CDR1 DFQATT, CDR2 SNEGSKA (reference sequence). Trimming cost V 2 bases and J 1 base, with 11 bases left between them. CDR3 sequence reads: CSARPQGPNTEAFF. CDR3 in DNA: TGCAGTGCTAGACCCCAGGGGCCGAACACTGAAGCTTTCTTT.

This clonotype appeared a few times. The chain joins TRBV5-1 to TRBJ2-1, with D uncertain. The germline gives CDR1 SGHRS, CDR2 YFSETQ. CDR3 length: 15 residues. Trimming left V 5 bases short and J 0 bases short, with 12 bases between. The CDR3 loop is CASSTDESSYNEQFF. In DNA form, the CDR3 reads TGCGCCAGCAGTACCGACGAGAGCTCCTACAATGAGCAGTTCTTC.